These 24 T cell receptor beta chains share one sample of origin, sequenced in a study of early T cells in non-severe SARS-CoV-2 infection. TCRdb re-derived calls from the 5' RACE reads in MiXCR, one entry per CDR3 protein. The sample contains under 70,000 distinct CDR3 sequences, 14% to 15% of which appear only once. The sample was whole blood, taken at baseline. These TCRs come from an adult who was a healthcare worker with PCR-confirmed SARS-CoV-2 infection or an uninfected control (not recorded which).

This clonotype was counted a few times. The chain has TRBV2 and TRBJ1-2; D is possibly TRBD1 (5 bases). CDR3 length equals 12 residues. Germline V gene sequence: CDR1 SNHLY, CDR2 FYNNEI. Trimming left V 2 bases short and J 7 bases short, with 8 bases between. The CDR3: CASSERTIGYTF. The CDR3 nucleotides are TGTGCCAGCAGTGAAAGGACAATTGGCTACACCTTC.

CDR3 in DNA: TGTGCCAGCAGCACCCGGGGGTCTGGGGCCAACGTCCTGACTTTC. Translation: CASSTRGSGANVLTF. V is TRBV7-2 and J is TRBJ2-6; D is perhaps TRBD2 (6 bases). The germline V gene encodes CDR1 SGHTA and CDR2 FQGNSA. V was cut by 5 bases and J by 1 base, with 9 bases left in between. The CDR3 has 15 amino acids.

There are many counts of this clonotype. The chain couples TRBV6-1 to TRBJ2-1; TRBD1 might be the D (6 bases). CDR1 and CDR2 (germline): MNHNS, SASEGT. V lost 1 base and J lost 3, with 7 bases in between. The CDR3 extends over 14 amino acids. CDR3 protein: CASSEGDNYNEQFF. CDR3 in DNA: TGTGCCAGCAGTGAAGGGGACAACTACAATGAGCAGTTCTTC.

This clonotype was seen a few times. The V and J genes are TRBV11-2 and TRBJ2-1; 9 bases agree with TRBD2. From germline, CDR1 is SGHAT and CDR2 FQNNGV. CDR3 length equals 15 residues. The V segment lost 1 base and the J segment 8 bases; nucleotides outside the gene matches: 6. Written as DNA, the CDR3 is TGTGCCAGCAGCTTAGTAGCGGGAGATCGGTATGAGCAGTTCTTC. This codes for CASSLVAGDRYEQFF. The full variable domain, its missing parts supplied by reference TRBV11-2 and TRBJ2-1, is EAGVAQSPRYKIIEKRQSVAFWCNPISGHATLYWYQQILGQGPKLLIQFQNNGVVDDSQLPKDRFSAERLKGVDSTLKIQPAKLEDSAVYLCASSLVAGDRYEQFFGPGTRLTVL.

The chain links TRBV28 to TRBJ2-7, with 9 bases fitting TRBD2. CDR1 is MDHEN and CDR2 is SYDVKM in the germline V gene. Unmatched junction bases numbered 4, after V lost 0 bases and J lost 4 bases. The CDR3 covers 15 residues. The DNA for the CDR3 is TGTGCCAGCAGTTTATGGCGGGAGGGCGGGTACGAGCAGTACTTC. Its protein product is CASSLWREGGYEQYF.

This clonotype has ten or more counts. This sequence joins TRBV7-3 and TRBJ2-2, with 8 positions matching TRBD1. Germline CDR1 is SGHTA and CDR2 is FQGTGA. The V gene end was trimmed by 5 bases and the J gene end by 0 bases; junction bases not matched to a gene: 2. There are 15 residues in the CDR3. The CDR3 protein is CASSPQGANTGELFF. The DNA of the CDR3 is TGTGCCAGCAGCCCACAGGGGGCGAACACCGGGGAGCTGTTTTTT. The full variable domain, rest sourced from reference TRBV7-3 and TRBJ2-2, is GAGVSQTPSNKVTEKGKYVELRCDPISGHTALYWYRQSLGQGPEFLIYFQGTGAADDSGLPNDRFFAVRPEGSVSTLKIQRTERGDSAVYLCASSPQGANTGELFFGEGSRLTVL.

The chain carries TRBV5-1 and TRBJ2-2; TRBD2 aligns across 8 bases. The CDR3 contains 13 residues. The J segment lost 9 bases and the V segment lost 2 bases, leaving 3 bases of the junction unmatched. The germline gives CDR1 SGHRS, CDR2 YFSETQ. CDR3 coding DNA: TGCGCCAGCAGCTTAGCGGGAGCCAGGGAGCTGTTTTTT. Residues: CASSLAGARELFF.

This clonotype occurred a few times. The V call is TRBV5-5, the J call TRBJ1-1, with D possibly matching TRBD1 (6 bases). CDR1 SGHKS and CDR2 YYEKEE come from the germline V gene (reference sequence). CDR3 length: 16 residues. Trimming left V 0 bases short and J 3 bases short, with 15 bases between. The CDR3 sequence is CASSLALRPGDTEAFF. The CDR3 coding sequence is TGTGCCAGCAGCTTGGCTCTCCGGCCAGGGGACACTGAAGCTTTCTTT.

V and J are TRBV28 and TRBJ2-2, with D unresolved. Trimming removed 6 bases from V and 4 bases from J, with 15 bases in between. The length of the CDR3 is 15 residues. Per the germline V gene, CDR1 is MDHEN and CDR2 is SYDVKM. This CDR3 reads CASRPTQESTGELFF. The CDR3 bases are TGTGCCAGCAGACCTACGCAGGAGAGCACCGGGGAGCTGTTTTTT.

This clonotype was found a few times. Here the CDR3 DNA reads TGTGCCAGCGCCGGACAGGGAGGAAGCTACACCTTC. The encoded protein is CASAGQGGSYTF. The chain links TRBV6-6 to TRBJ1-2; 8 bases line up with TRBD1. This CDR3 has 12 amino acids. With V trimmed by 8 bases and J by 9 bases, 8 bases remained unmatched. Germline V gene data show CDR1 as MNHNY and CDR2 as SVGAGI (reference sequence).

This clonotype was detected ten times or more. The chain joins TRBV10-2 to TRBJ2-5; 8 bases agree with TRBD2. J was trimmed by 1 base and V by 7 bases; bases with no gene match: 8. Germline V gives CDR1 WSHSY, CDR2 SAAADI. The CDR3 sequence is 15 residues long. CDR3 nucleotides: TGCGCCAGCACCCGGACAGCGGGGGCCCAAGAGACCCAGTACTTC. As protein: CASTRTAGAQETQYF.

In its sample, this clonotype was seen many times. The J gene is TRBJ2-5, the V gene TRBV7-2, with 10 bases matching TRBD2. V lost 4 bases to trimming and J lost 6 bases; unmatched junction nucleotides: 8. The CDR3 length is 15 residues. CDR1 and CDR2 (germline): SGHTA, FQGNSA. CDR3 in amino acids: CASSSQQGLAKTQYF. The DNA of the CDR3 is TGTGCCAGCAGCTCGCAACAGGGACTAGCGAAGACCCAGTACTTC.

The J gene is TRBJ1-1, the V gene TRBV6-5; D gene uncertain. Trimming took off 8 bases at V and 3 bases at J, with 10 bases between the two ends. Germline CDR1 and CDR2: MNHEY and SVGAGI. This CDR3 comprises 12 residues. Here the CDR3 reads CASLSPDTEAFF. The DNA of the CDR3 is TGTGCCAGCCTTAGTCCGGACACTGAAGCTTTCTTT.

This clonotype was recorded many times. Here the CDR3 reads CASSLGFGTDTQYF. CDR3 DNA sequence: TGTGCCAGCAGCTTAGGTTTCGGCACAGATACGCAGTATTTT. J is TRBJ2-3 and V is TRBV11-2; unclear D gene. Deletions cut 1 base from V and 1 base from J, with 6 bases between. The CDR3 runs to 14 residues. Germline lookup yields CDR1 SGHAT and CDR2 FQNNGV.

J is TRBJ2-3 and V is TRBV2; 9 bases are a match to TRBD1. Germline V gene sequence: CDR1 SNHLY, CDR2 FYNNEI. V shed 6 bases and J 11 bases; nucleotides not matched to a gene: 21. CDR3 length equals 17 residues. CDR3 DNA sequence: TGTGCCAGCAGCTACCGTTCCACCGGGACAGGGACCTCGAAGCAGTATTTT. Translated, it gives CASSYRSTGTGTSKQYF. Drawing the rest from reference TRBV2 and TRBJ2-3, the complete variable domain is EPEVTQTPSHQVTQMGQEVILRCVPISNHLYFYWYRQILGQKVEFLVSFYNNEISEKSEIFDDQFSVERPDGSNFTLKIRSTKLEDSAMYFCASSYRSTGTGTSKQYFGPGTRLTVL.

This clonotype was counted between two and nine times. The V and J genes are TRBV5-4 and TRBJ1-2; possible D gene TRBD1, 6 bases. Trimming shortened V by 0 bases and J by 11 bases, and 17 bases separated the two germline ends. This CDR3 region has 14 residues. Germline values: CDR1 SGHNT, CDR2 YYREEE (reference sequence). Written as DNA, the CDR3 is TGTGCCAGCAGCTTGGCCGGACAGAGAAGGACTTACACCTTC. Its translation is CASSLAGQRRTYTF.

This chain joins TRBV20-1 and TRBJ2-7; 8 bases are a match to TRBD2. CDR3 length: 13 amino acids. V trimming: 5 bases; J trimming: 6 bases; junction bases outside the gene matches: 9. CDR1 DFQATT and CDR2 SNEGSKA come from the germline V gene (reference sequence). The CDR3 DNA sequence: TGCAGTGCTCCCCCCGGGACTAGGAGCGAGCAGTACTTC. Translation: CSAPPGTRSEQYF.

This clonotype is large in the sample. The chain links TRBV7-9 to TRBJ2-1; D perhaps matches TRBD2 (6 bases). Germline-derived CDR1 and CDR2 are SEHNR and FQNEAQ (reference sequence). The CDR3 is 14 amino acids. Trimming stripped 8 bases from V and 6 bases from J, with 17 bases between. The CDR3 protein is CASGTGVYSNEQFF. As DNA, the CDR3 is TGTGCCAGCGGGACGGGGGTCTATTCCAATGAGCAGTTCTTC.

This clonotype was observed many times. The V and J genes are TRBV2 and TRBJ2-2; a weak D match, TRBD1 (6 bases). This CDR3 contains 13 residues. Germline CDR1 reads SNHLY; CDR2 reads FYNNEI. Trimming removed 6 bases at V and 6 bases at J, with 11 bases between. The CDR3 DNA sequence: TGTGCCAGCAGAACAGGGTTCGCCGGGGAGCTGTTTTTT. The encoded protein is CASRTGFAGELFF. The complete variable domain, with remaining parts taken from reference TRBV2 and TRBJ2-2, reads EPEVTQTPSHQVTQMGQEVILRCVPISNHLYFYWYRQILGQKVEFLVSFYNNEISEKSEIFDDQFSVERPDGSNFTLKIRSTKLEDSAMYFCASRTGFAGELFFGEGSRLTVL.

The V and J genes are TRBV15 and TRBJ2-7, with D hard to call. V was shortened by 0 bases and J by 0 bases, with 18 bases between the two germline ends. CDR1 and CDR2 (germline): LNHNV, YYDKDF (reference sequence). The length of the CDR3 is 18 residues. CDR3 protein: CATSRDYGSLRPSYEQYF. CDR3 in DNA: TGTGCCACCAGCAGAGATTATGGCTCCTTGCGACCCTCCTACGAGCAGTACTTC.

The sample holds a few counts of this clonotype. The chain has TRBV4-1 and TRBJ2-2; D unclear. Trimming cost V 1 base and J 2 bases, with 8 bases left between them. The CDR3 extends over 15 amino acids. The V gene's germline CDR1 is MGHRA and CDR2 YSYEKL. This chain's CDR3 is CASSQGQANTGELFF. The CDR3 DNA reads as TGCGCCAGCAGCCAAGGCCAGGCAAACACCGGGGAGCTGTTTTTT.

This clonotype has a count of ten or more. The chain employs TRBV6-5 and TRBJ2-2; D possibly corresponds to TRBD1 (6 bases). The germline gives CDR1 MNHEY, CDR2 SVGAGI. The CDR3 totals 15 residues. The V gene lost 8 bases and the J gene lost 1 base, with 14 bases spanning the gap. CDR3 sequence: CASQNRDQNTGELFF. The CDR3 DNA follows: TGTGCCAGCCAGAACAGGGACCAGAACACCGGGGAGCTGTTTTTT.

This clonotype was counted a few times. The CDR3 sequence: CASIDDRTYEQYF. The CDR3 DNA follows: TGTGCCAGCATTGACGACAGGACCTACGAGCAGTACTTC. The rearrangement links TRBV6-5 to TRBJ2-7; D might be TRBD1 (6 bases). Germline V gene data show CDR1 as MNHEY and CDR2 as SVGAGI. V lost 7 bases to trimming and J lost 2 bases, with 12 bases between them. This CDR3 is 13 amino acids long.

This clonotype was counted only a few times. The V call is TRBV7-9, the J call TRBJ2-3, with TRBD1 matching over 9 bases. Germline CDR1 SEHNR, CDR2 FQNEAQ (reference sequence). V dropped 0 bases and J dropped 3; count of bases not matched to a gene: 4. The CDR3 runs to 16 residues. CDR3 DNA: TGTGCCAGCAGCTTAGCGGGGACAGGGAAGACAGATACGCAGTATTTT. Translated: CASSLAGTGKTDTQYF. Using reference TRBV7-9 and TRBJ2-3 for the parts outside the CDR3, the full variable domain is DTGVSQNPRHKITKRGQNVTFRCDPISEHNRLYWYRQTLGQGPEFLTYFQNEAQLEKSRLLSDRFSAERPKGSFSTLEIQRTEQGDSAMYLCASSLAGTGKTDTQYFGPGTRLTVL.